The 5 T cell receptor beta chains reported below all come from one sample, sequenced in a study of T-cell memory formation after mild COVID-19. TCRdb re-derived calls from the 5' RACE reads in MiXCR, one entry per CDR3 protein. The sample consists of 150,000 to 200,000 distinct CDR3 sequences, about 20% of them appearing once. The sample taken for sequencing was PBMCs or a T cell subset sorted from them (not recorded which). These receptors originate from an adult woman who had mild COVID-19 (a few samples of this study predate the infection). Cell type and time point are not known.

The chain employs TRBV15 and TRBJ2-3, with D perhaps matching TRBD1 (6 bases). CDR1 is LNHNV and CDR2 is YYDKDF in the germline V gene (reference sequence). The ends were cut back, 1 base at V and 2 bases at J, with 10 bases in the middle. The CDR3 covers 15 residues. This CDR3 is CATSRVQGSTDTQYF. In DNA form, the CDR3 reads TGTGCCACCAGCAGAGTTCAGGGGTCCACAGATACGCAGTATTTT.

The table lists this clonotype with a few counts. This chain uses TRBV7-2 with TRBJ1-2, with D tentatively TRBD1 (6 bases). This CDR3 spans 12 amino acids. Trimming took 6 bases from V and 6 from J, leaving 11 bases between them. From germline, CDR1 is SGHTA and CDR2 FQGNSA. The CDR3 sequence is CASSTQGNGYTF. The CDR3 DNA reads TGTGCCAGCAGTACACAGGGAAATGGCTACACCTTC. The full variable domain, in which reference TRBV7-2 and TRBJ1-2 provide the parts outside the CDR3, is GAGVSQSPSNKVTEKGKDVELRCDPISGHTALYWYRQSLGQGLEFLIYFQGNSAPDKSGLPSDRFSAERTGGSVSTLTIQRTQQEDSAVYLCASSTQGNGYTFGSGTRLTVV.

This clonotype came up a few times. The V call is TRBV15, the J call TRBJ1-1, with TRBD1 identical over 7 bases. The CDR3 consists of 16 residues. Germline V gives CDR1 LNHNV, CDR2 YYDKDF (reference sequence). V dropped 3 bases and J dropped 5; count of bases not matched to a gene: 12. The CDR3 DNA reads TGTGCCACCAGCAGTCAGACAGGGCGCGGGCGGACTGAAGCTTTCTTT. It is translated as CATSSQTGRGRTEAFF. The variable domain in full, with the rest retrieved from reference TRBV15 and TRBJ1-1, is DAMVIQNPRYQVTQFGKPVTLSCSQTLNHNVMYWYQQKSSQAPKLLFHYYDKDFNNEADTPDNFQSRRPNTSFCFLDIRSPGLGDTAMYLCATSSQTGRGRTEAFFGQGTRLTVV.

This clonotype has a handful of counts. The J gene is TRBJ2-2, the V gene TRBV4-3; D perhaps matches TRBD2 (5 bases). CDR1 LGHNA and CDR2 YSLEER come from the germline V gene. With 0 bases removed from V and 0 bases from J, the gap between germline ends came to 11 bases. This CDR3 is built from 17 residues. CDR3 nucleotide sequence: TGCGCCAGCAGCCAAGACGTTTCTAGCCCGAACACCGGGGAGCTGTTTTTT. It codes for CASSQDVSSPNTGELFF.

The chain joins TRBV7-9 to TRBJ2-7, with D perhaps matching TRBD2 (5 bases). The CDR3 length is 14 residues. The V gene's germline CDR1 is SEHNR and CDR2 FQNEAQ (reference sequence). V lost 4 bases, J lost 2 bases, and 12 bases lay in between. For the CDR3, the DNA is TGTGCCAGCAGCTCGTCGGGGAACCCCTACGAGCAGTACTTC. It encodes CASSSSGNPYEQYF.